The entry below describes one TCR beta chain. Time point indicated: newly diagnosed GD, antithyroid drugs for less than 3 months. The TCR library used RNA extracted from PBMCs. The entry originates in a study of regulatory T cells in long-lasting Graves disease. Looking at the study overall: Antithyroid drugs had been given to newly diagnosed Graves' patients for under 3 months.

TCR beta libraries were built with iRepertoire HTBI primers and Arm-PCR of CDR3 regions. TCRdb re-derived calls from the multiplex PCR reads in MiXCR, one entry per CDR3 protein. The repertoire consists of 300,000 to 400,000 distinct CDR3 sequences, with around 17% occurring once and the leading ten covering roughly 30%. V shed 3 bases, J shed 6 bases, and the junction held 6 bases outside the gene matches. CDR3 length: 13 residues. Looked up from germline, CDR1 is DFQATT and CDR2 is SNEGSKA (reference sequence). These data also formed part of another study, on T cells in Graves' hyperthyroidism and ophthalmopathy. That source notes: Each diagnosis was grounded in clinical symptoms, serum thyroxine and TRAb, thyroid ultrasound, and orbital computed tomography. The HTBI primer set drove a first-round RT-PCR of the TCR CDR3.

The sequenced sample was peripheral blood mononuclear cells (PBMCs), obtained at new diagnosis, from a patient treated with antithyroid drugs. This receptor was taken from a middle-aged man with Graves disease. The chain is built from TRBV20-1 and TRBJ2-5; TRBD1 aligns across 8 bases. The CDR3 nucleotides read TGCAGTGCTAGTCAGGGGGCGTTGAAGACCCAGTACTTC. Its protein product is CSASQGALKTQYF.